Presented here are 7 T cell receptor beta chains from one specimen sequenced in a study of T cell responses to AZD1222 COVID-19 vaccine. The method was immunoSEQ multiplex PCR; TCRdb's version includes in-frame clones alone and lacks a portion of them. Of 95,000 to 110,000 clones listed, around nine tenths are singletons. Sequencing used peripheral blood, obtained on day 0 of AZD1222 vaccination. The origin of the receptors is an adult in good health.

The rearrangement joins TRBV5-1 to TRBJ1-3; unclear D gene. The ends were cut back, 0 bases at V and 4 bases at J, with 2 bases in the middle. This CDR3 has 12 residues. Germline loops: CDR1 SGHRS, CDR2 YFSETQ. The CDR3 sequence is CASSLEGNTIYF. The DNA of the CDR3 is TGCGCCAGCAGCTTGGAAGGAAACACCATATATTTT.

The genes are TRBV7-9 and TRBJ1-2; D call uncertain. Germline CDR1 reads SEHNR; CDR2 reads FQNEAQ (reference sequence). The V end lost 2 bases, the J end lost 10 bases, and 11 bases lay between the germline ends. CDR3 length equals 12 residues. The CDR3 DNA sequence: TGTGCCAGCAGCTTACGGACGGAGAACTACACCTTC. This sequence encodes CASSLRTENYTF.

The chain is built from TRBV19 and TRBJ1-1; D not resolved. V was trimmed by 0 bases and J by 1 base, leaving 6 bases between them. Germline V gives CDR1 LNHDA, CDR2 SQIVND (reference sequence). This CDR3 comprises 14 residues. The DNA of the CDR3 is TGTGCCAGTAGTATAGATGCAAGGAACACTGAAGCTTTCTTT. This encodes CASSIDARNTEAFF.

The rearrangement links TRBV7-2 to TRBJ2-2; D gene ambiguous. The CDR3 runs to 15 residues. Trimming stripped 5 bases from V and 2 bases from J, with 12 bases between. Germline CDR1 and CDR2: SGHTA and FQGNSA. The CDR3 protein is CASSPGLLNTGELFF. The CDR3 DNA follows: TGTGCCAGCAGCCCGGGTCTACTAAACACCGGGGAGCTGTTTTTT.

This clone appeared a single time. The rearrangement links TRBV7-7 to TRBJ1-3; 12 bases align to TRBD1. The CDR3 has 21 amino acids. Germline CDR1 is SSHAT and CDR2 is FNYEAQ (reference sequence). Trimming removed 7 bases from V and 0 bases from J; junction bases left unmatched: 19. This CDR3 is CASTRGFGTGGPRLSGNTIYF. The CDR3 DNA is TGTGCCAGCACCCGAGGGTTCGGGACAGGGGGCCCAAGACTCTCTGGAAACACCATATATTTT.

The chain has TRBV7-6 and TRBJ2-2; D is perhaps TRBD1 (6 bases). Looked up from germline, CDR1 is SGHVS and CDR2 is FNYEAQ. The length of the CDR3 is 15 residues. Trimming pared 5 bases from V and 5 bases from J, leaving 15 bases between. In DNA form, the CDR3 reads TGTGCCAGCAGCGCCGCGCAGGGGATAACCGGGGAGCTGTTTTTT. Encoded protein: CASSAAQGITGELFF. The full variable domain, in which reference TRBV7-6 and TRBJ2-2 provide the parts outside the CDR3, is GAGVSQSPRYKVTKRGQDVALRCDPISGHVSLYWYRQALGQGPEFLTYFNYEAQQDKSGLPNDRFSAERPEGSISTLTIQRTEQRDSAMYRCASSAAQGITGELFFGEGSRLTVL.

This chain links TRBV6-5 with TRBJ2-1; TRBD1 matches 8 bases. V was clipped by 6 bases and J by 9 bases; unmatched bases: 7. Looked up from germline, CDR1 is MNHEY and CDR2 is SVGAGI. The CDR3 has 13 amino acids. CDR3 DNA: TGTGCCAGCAGGACCCGGCAGGGGGCTGAGCAGTTCTTC. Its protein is CASRTRQGAEQFF.